This TCR beta chain was sequenced in a study of CD8 T cells in Susac syndrome. Study conclusions and caveats: It was acknowledged in the study that the number of individuals who were included in its TCR sequencing and HLA analysis was relatively small.

On this clonotype itself: Antigen unknown.

RNA, at roughly 0.45 to 1 ug, was reverse transcribed with random hexamers. TCRdb passed the immunoSEQ multiplex PCR reads through MiXCR, listing each CDR3 protein once. The table has fewer than 350,000 distinct CDR3 sequences, 89% seen once. Multiple sclerosis controls were treatment-naive patients with stable or active relapsing-remitting disease. Germline CDR1 LNHDA, CDR2 SQIVND (reference sequence). The CDR3 runs 17 residues. The ends were cut back, 9 bases at V and 0 bases at J, with 18 bases in the middle. The receptor was derived from a human donor with multiple sclerosis. The chain is built from TRBV19 and TRBJ2-6; tentatively, D is TRBD2 (6 bases). Sequenced: CD8+ T cells from PBMCs. The CDR3 loop reads CASGTRDHGSGANVLTF. The CDR3 nucleotides are TGTGCCAGCGGGACTCGGGACCACGGCTCTGGGGCCAACGTCCTGACTTTC.